This paragraph reports one T cell receptor (beta chain). Its matching antigen is unknown. The source of the sample is a study of blood T cells in healthy people across ages. General study points: Any conclusive comparison of naive versus antigen-experienced cells was prevented by using unsorted PBMCs.

The authors ran a second PCR of about 6 to 12 cycles using a sample-barcoded 5' primer and a J-beta primer mix. TCRdb passed the 5' RACE reads through MiXCR, listing each CDR3 protein once. This table has fewer than 1 million distinct CDR3 sequences, around 43% appearing once. Trimming shortened V by 0 bases and J by 3 bases, and 14 bases separated the two germline ends. The CDR3 consists of 16 residues. Germline V gene sequence: CDR1 ENHRY, CDR2 SYGVKD. Sequenced: blood. J is TRBJ1-1 and V is TRBV10-3; no clear D gene. The receptor was isolated from a man aged 55 to 69 in good health. DNA for the CDR3: TGTGCCATCAGTGAGTCGGGGAACGGCCCTTACACTGAAGCTTTCTTT. This sequence encodes CAISESGNGPYTEAFF.